The TCR beta chain under discussion was sequenced for a study of blood T cell repertoires in COVID-19. This clone has only a few counts. The CDR3 has 12 residues. V was trimmed by 4 bases and J by 8 bases, leaving 9 bases between them. The germline V gene encodes CDR1 MRHNA and CDR2 SNTAGT. Generated by immunoSEQ multiplex PCR, the TCRdb table keeps only in-frame clones and is missing some. In the table there are more than 60,000 clones, around 67% of which are singletons. This clonotype originated in a human donor with acute or convalescent COVID-19. The donor label of this sample is uncertain. The sequenced sample consisted of peripheral blood. V gene TRBV6-4 combines with J gene TRBJ2-1, with TRBD2 as a possible D gene (5 bases). The CDR3 loop reads CASSGGGYEQFF. The CDR3 DNA reads TGTGCCAGCAGTGGCGGCGGGTATGAGCAGTTCTTC.